One and the same sample provided the 27 T cell receptor beta chains below, sequenced in a study of T cells in Graves' hyperthyroidism and ophthalmopathy (dated by TCRdb to 2018 to 2020). To prepare the library, multiplex PCR was applied. Data came from an Illumina HiSeq 2000. Amplification of TCR beta CDR3 regions was carried out from RNA transcripts. For the first round of RT-PCR on the TCR CDR3, the HTBI primer set was used together with the Qiagen OneStep RT-PCR kit. TCRdb cleaned the public reads at Q25 with fastp, built clones with MiXCR and kept in-frame beta chains. All rows with the same CDR3 protein become a single entry with the most common DNA and genes. The sample yields around 350,000 distinct CDR3 sequences; roughly 15% were counted once. Approximately 20% of the sample is in the top ten clones. The sample consisted of blood. Receptor source: a woman aged 60 to 75 with Graves' ophthalmopathy.

CDR3 sequence (DNA): TGTGCCTGGACCCCAGGGGGAGGCCAGCCCCAGCATTTT. Protein product: CAWTPGGGQPQHF. The rearrangement links TRBV30 to TRBJ1-5; TRBD1 aligns across 7 bases. Germline assignment: CDR1 GTSNPN and CDR2 SVGIG (reference sequence). CDR3 length: 13 amino acids. V trimming: 4 bases; J trimming: 7 bases; junction bases outside the gene matches: 7.

The gene calls are TRBV7-9 and TRBJ2-3, with 10 bases that match TRBD2. This CDR3 has 16 residues. Germline CDR1 is SEHNR and CDR2 is FQNEAQ (reference sequence). Trimming took 5 bases from V and 7 from J; bases not matched to a gene: 12. This CDR3 reads CASSRPTAGGANTQYF. The CDR3 DNA reads as TGTGCCAGCAGCAGACCAACAGCGGGAGGGGCCAATACGCAGTATTTT.

This clonotype came up many times. This chain connects TRBV29-1 to TRBJ1-1; no reliable D call. The germline V gene has CDR1 SQVTM and CDR2 ANQGSEA. This CDR3 is 12 amino acids long. V lost 4 bases and J 0 bases, leaving 6 bases between the germline ends. The chain's CDR3 is CSVGGLNTEAFF. As DNA, the CDR3 is TGCAGCGTTGGAGGGTTGAACACTGAAGCTTTCTTT.

In its sample, this clonotype was seen many times. The V call is TRBV24-1, the J call TRBJ2-7; D not certain. The CDR3 has 14 residues. The V gene lost 6 bases and the J gene lost 6 bases, with 17 bases spanning the gap. The germline gives CDR1 KGHDR, CDR2 SFDVKD. The CDR3 here is CATSRGGSRSEQYF. The CDR3 bases are TGTGCCACCAGTCGCGGCGGATCCAGGTCCGAGCAGTACTTC.

This clonotype was seen many times. This sequence joins TRBV20-1 and TRBJ2-1; 7 nucleotides match TRBD2. CDR3 length: 16 residues. Germline lookup yields CDR1 DFQATT and CDR2 SNEGSKA (reference sequence). V trimming: 5 bases; J trimming: 1 base; junction bases outside the gene matches: 11. The CDR3 nucleotides read TGCAGTGCTTCCCACGGGAGCGGGACTTCCTACAATGAGCAGTTCTTC. Encoded protein: CSASHGSGTSYNEQFF.

The rearrangement links TRBV7-9 to TRBJ1-1; D not resolved. The germline V gene encodes CDR1 SEHNR and CDR2 FQNEAQ (reference sequence). V lost 5 bases, J lost 10 bases, and 11 bases lay in between. This CDR3 contains 11 residues. CDR3 in DNA: TGTGCCAGCAGCGGGCGGGTAGGAGCTTTCTTT. This gives the protein CASSGRVGAFF. The whole variable domain, remainder taken from reference TRBV7-9 and TRBJ1-1, is DTGVSQNPRHKITKRGQNVTFRCDPISEHNRLYWYRQTLGQGPEFLTYFQNEAQLEKSRLLSDRFSAERPKGSFSTLEIQRTEQGDSAMYLCASSGRVGAFFGQGTRLTVV.

The table lists this clonotype with many counts. V usage is TRBV6-1 and J usage is TRBJ2-5, with 7 bases fitting TRBD1. CDR3 length equals 13 residues. V was clipped by 6 bases and J by 5 bases; unmatched bases: 6. Germline V lookup: CDR1 MNHNS, CDR2 SASEGT. The DNA for the CDR3 is TGTGCCAGCAGCCGGACAGGTCCGGAGACCCAGTACTTC. This codes for CASSRTGPETQYF.

The rearrangement links TRBV7-9 to TRBJ1-2, with D unclear. Germline CDR1 reads SEHNR; CDR2 reads FQNEAQ (reference sequence). This CDR3 is 15 amino acids long. Deletions cut 8 bases from V and 5 bases from J, with 21 bases between. This chain's CDR3 is CASGSPGLHLYGYTF. CDR3 nucleotides: TGTGCCAGCGGATCCCCTGGGTTACATCTATATGGCTACACCTTC.

V and J are TRBV4-2 and TRBJ2-7; 10 bases are a match to TRBD1. J gave up 4 bases and V 0 bases, and 3 bases lay outside the gene matches. This CDR3 comprises 15 residues. Germline CDR1 LGHNA, CDR2 YNFKEQ. CDR3 bases: TGTGCCAGCAGCCAAGAGGGACAGGGGCGGTACGAGCAGTACTTC. Its translation: CASSQEGQGRYEQYF.

As for this clonotype: A much larger clone lies one base from this, so it may be a read error. This chain connects TRBV28 to TRBJ2-1; 7 nucleotides match TRBD2. The CDR3 has 13 residues. Germline V CDR1 and CDR2: MDHEN, SYDVKM. Losses at the gene ends were 6 bases for V and 4 bases for J; bases not matched to a gene: 3. CDR3 nucleotides: TGTGCCAGCAGGGGAGGGGAGTACAATGAGCAGTTCTTC. Amino acid sequence: CASRGGEYNEQFF.

The genes are TRBV29-1 and TRBJ2-3; D gene unclear. From germline, CDR1 is SQVTM and CDR2 ANQGSEA. V lost 4 bases and J lost 0, with 5 bases in between. The CDR3 consists of 12 residues. The CDR3 here is CSVGSSTDTQYF. As DNA, the CDR3 is TGCAGCGTTGGGTCTAGCACAGATACGCAGTATTTT.

This clonotype has at least ten counts. This chain links TRBV30 with TRBJ2-1; 13 nucleotides agree with TRBD2. This CDR3 is 13 amino acids long. V lost 8 bases, J lost 8 bases, and 6 bases stayed unmatched. The germline gives CDR1 GTSNPN, CDR2 SVGIG (reference sequence). The CDR3 loop is CARGLAGVHEQFF. The CDR3 coding sequence is TGTGCCCGCGGACTAGCGGGAGTACATGAGCAGTTCTTC.

This clonotype was counted many times. CDR3 in DNA: TGTGCCAGCAGTGAAGACCGAGAGGCTGTCGACACAGATACGCAGTATTTT. Translated, it gives CASSEDREAVDTDTQYF. The genes are TRBV6-1 and TRBJ2-3; D not certain. Germline V gives CDR1 MNHNS, CDR2 SASEGT. The CDR3 consists of 17 residues. V shed 1 base and J shed 2 bases, with 16 bases lying between them.

The chain links TRBV28 to TRBJ2-7; D call uncertain. Trimming took off 8 bases at V and 2 bases at J, with 13 bases between the two ends. The CDR3 has 13 amino acids. Germline CDR1 is MDHEN and CDR2 is SYDVKM. The CDR3 sequence is CASRSGRTYEQYF. The DNA of the CDR3 is TGTGCCAGCCGGAGTGGACGGACCTACGAGCAGTACTTC.

This clonotype was counted at least ten times. The chain recombines TRBV20-1 with TRBJ2-4; possibly TRBD2 for D (6 bases). Looked up from germline, CDR1 is DFQATT and CDR2 is SNEGSKA (reference sequence). The V and J ends lost 0 bases and 0 bases respectively, with 15 bases between them. The CDR3 is made up of 17 amino acids. The CDR3 region has the DNA TGCAGTGCTAGAGATACGTCTAGCGATTTAGCCAAAAACATTCAGTACTTC. Its translation: CSARDTSSDLAKNIQYF.

This clonotype was recorded a few times. The chain is built from TRBV6-1 and TRBJ2-2; TRBD1 is a possible D gene (5 bases). V lost 8 bases to trimming and J lost 0 bases, with 10 bases between them. The CDR3 is made up of 14 amino acids. Germline-derived CDR1 and CDR2 are MNHNS and SASEGT. In DNA form, the CDR3 reads TGTGCCAGCTACAGGTCCGCGAACACCGGGGAGCTGTTTTTT. Protein sequence: CASYRSANTGELFF.

This clonotype was observed a handful of times. The V call is TRBV5-1, the J call TRBJ2-7, with TRBD2 matching over 7 bases. The junction had 7 bases not matched to a gene; V was cut back by 2 bases and J by 2 bases. CDR1 is SGHRS and CDR2 is YFSETQ in the germline V gene. CDR3 size: 15 residues. The CDR3 here is CASSLGAGAPYEQYF. In DNA, the CDR3 is TGCGCCAGCAGCTTAGGGGCGGGAGCCCCCTACGAGCAGTACTTC.

This clonotype was found many times. The chain recombines TRBV29-1 with TRBJ2-7, with D perhaps matching TRBD1 or TRBD2 (5 bases each). This CDR3 is built from 18 residues. Trimming shortened V by 5 bases and J by 3 bases, and 29 bases separated the two germline ends. The germline gives CDR1 SQVTM, CDR2 ANQGSEA. The CDR3 here is CSVRGSSVRSRGYYEQYF. The CDR3 DNA is TGCAGCGTTCGAGGGTCAAGCGTTAGGAGCCGGGGCTACTACGAGCAGTACTTC.

This clonotype was recorded a few times. This chain joins TRBV19 and TRBJ2-2; 13 bases are a match to TRBD2. Germline V lookup: CDR1 LNHDA, CDR2 SQIVND (reference sequence). V shed 5 bases and J 6 bases; nucleotides not matched to a gene: 3. This CDR3 spans 15 amino acids. The CDR3 DNA is TGTGCCAGTAGTTCGACTAGCGGGAGGCCCGGGGAGCTGTTTTTT. Translation gives CASSSTSGRPGELFF.

This clonotype has just a few counts. This chain connects TRBV20-1 to TRBJ1-6; the D gene is possibly TRBD1 (6 bases). V shed 3 bases and J shed 9 bases, with 18 bases lying between them. The CDR3 contains 15 residues. Germline CDR1 and CDR2: DFQATT and SNEGSKA (reference sequence). The CDR3 loop reads CSARVLQGEGSPLHF. The CDR3 coding sequence is TGCAGTGCTAGGGTCCTACAGGGAGAAGGTTCACCCCTCCACTTT.

This clonotype was recorded a few times. V and J are TRBV4-1 and TRBJ1-4; tentative D call: TRBD1 (5 bases). Trimming pared 5 bases from V and 5 bases from J, leaving 18 bases between. Germline loops: CDR1 MGHRA, CDR2 YSYEKL. The CDR3 spans 16 residues. Here the CDR3 reads CASSTSGLGVNEKLFF. The CDR3 region has the DNA TGCGCCAGCAGCACGTCAGGGTTGGGCGTGAATGAAAAACTGTTTTTT.

The V call is TRBV9, the J call TRBJ2-3; no clear D gene. Between the trimmed V and J ends, which lost 0 bases and 6 bases, there was a span of 8 bases. Germline CDR1 SGDLS, CDR2 YYNGEE. The CDR3 has 13 residues. Written as DNA, the CDR3 is TGTGCCAGCAGCGTAGAGGTGGCGGATACGCAGTATTTT. It encodes CASSVEVADTQYF.

Regarding this clonotype: A read error may account for a junction end that differs from germline. The chain has TRBV12-3 or TRBV12-4 and TRBJ2-5, with a weak D call TRBD1 (5 bases). CDR3 length: 14 amino acids. This CDR3 reads CVSSYFQGFPNQYF. CDR3 coding DNA: TGTGTCAGCAGTTATTTTCAGGGTTTTCCCAACCAGTACTTC.

The gene calls are TRBV28 and TRBJ2-5; 14 bases match TRBD2. The CDR3 loop spans 16 amino acids. Germline V gives CDR1 MDHEN, CDR2 SYDVKM. Trimming took 7 bases from V and 4 from J; bases not matched to a gene: 8. Written as DNA, the CDR3 is TGTGCCAGCACCAGGACTAGCGGGAGGATCGGAGAGACCCAGTACTTC. This gives the protein CASTRTSGRIGETQYF.

In nucleotides, the CDR3 is TGTGCCACCAGCAAACTCAGGGAAGCCACTGAAGCTTTCTTT. Protein: CATSKLREATEAFF. V gene TRBV15 combines with J gene TRBJ1-1; a possible D gene is TRBD1 (5 bases). Trimming pared 4 bases from V and 4 bases from J, leaving 13 bases between. Germline assignment: CDR1 LNHNV and CDR2 YYDKDF (reference sequence). This CDR3 is 14 amino acids long. Supplemented by reference TRBV15 and TRBJ1-1, the full variable domain reads DAMVIQNPRYQVTQFGKPVTLSCSQTLNHNVMYWYQQKSSQAPKLLFHYYDKDFNNEADTPDNFQSRRPNTSFCFLDIRSPGLGDTAMYLCATSKLREATEAFFGQGTRLTVV.

This clonotype was seen repeatedly, ten times or more. CDR3 amino acids: CASTHGTSGSNEQFF. CDR3 DNA: TGTGCCAGCACCCACGGGACTAGCGGGAGCAATGAGCAGTTCTTC. The J gene is TRBJ2-1, the V gene TRBV27, with 14 nucleotides matching TRBD2. The V gene's germline CDR1 is MNHEY and CDR2 SMNVEV (reference sequence). The CDR3 contains 15 residues. V dropped 7 bases and J dropped 6; count of bases not matched to a gene: 5.

This clonotype was observed at least ten times. The chain recombines TRBV7-2 with TRBJ2-7; D is ambiguous. With 2 bases removed from V and 0 bases from J, the gap between germline ends came to 8 bases. CDR3 length equals 14 residues. Germline V gene lookup returns CDR1 SGHTA and CDR2 FQGNSA. CDR3 in DNA: TGTGCCAGCAGCTTACTTCCTCTCTCCTACGAGCAGTACTTC. It translates to CASSLLPLSYEQYF.